The present entry profiles one TCR beta chain with its context. The sample holds one count of this clone. It lacks a known antigen. Within one base of it there is no much larger clone, and no base qualities were kept. These data belong to a study of radiotherapy plus CTLA-4 blockade in lung cancer (dated by TCRdb to 2016 to 2018). About the study as a whole: Objective responses occurred in 18% of enrolled patients, and around 29% achieved disease control.

Study-wide findings and limitations: The strongest predictors of response, as reported, were early dynamic changes in blood T cell clones along with a rise in serum interferon-beta after radiation. After treatment with radiotherapy and ipilimumab, TCR clones that originated in tumors expanded in peripheral blood.

To prepare the library, the immunoSEQ multiplex PCR assay was applied. TCRdb carries this immuneACCESS record with in-frame sequences only. Its versions omit some clonotypes, under half of them owing to an unresolved V gene in the studies checked, with the rest unexplained. This sample holds tens of thousands of clones; 80% to 90% were observed only once. The top ten clonotypes cover 4.8% of the sample. The study evaluated CTLA-4 blockade (ipilimumab) given together with focal radiation therapy in patients who had chemo-refractory metastatic non-small-cell lung cancer. The germline V gene encodes CDR1 LNHDA and CDR2 SQIVND (reference sequence). The CDR3 sequence holds 17 residues, the cysteine and phenylalanine included. Of all the DNA, just the CDR3 is kept, 51 bases in frame from base 1. The junction carries 20 bases between V and J, which are trimmed by 6 bases and 0 bases respectively.

The rearranged segments are TRBV19 and TRBJ1-1; TRBD1 is a possible D gene, resting on 5 matching bases. This receptor was obtained from a human donor with non-small cell lung cancer whose response to radiotherapy plus ipilimumab could not be evaluated. The sequencing used peripheral blood, collected from a patient treated with radiotherapy plus ipilimumab. The DNA is TGTGCCAGTAGGTCCTCGTCGAAGGGGCCTATGAACACTGAAGCTTTCTTT. Its amino acids are CASRSSSKGPMNTEAFF.